This T cell receptor beta chain is drawn from a study of Ad26.COV2.S vaccination and SARS-CoV-2 variants. Treatment given: around 19 received Ad26.COV2.S at low or high dose, single or two shots; 5 received placebo; per-sample allocation not given. At day 63 after the first vaccine or placebo injection, samples were drawn. The data were produced by immunoSEQ multiplex PCR, yet TCRdb's version contains in-frame clones alone and is incomplete. The sample has approximately 460,000 clones; about 89% are singletons. V was cut by 6 bases and J by 5 bases, with 9 bases left in between. There are 12 residues in the CDR3.

This receptor was obtained from a person aged 18-60 years who received the Ad26.COV2.S COVID-19 vaccine or a placebo. Material: peripheral blood, obtained in a trial of Ad26.COV2.S vaccine versus placebo. The chain uses TRBV12-3 or TRBV12-4 and TRBJ2-3; D uncertain. CDR3 sequence: CASSWSRDTQYF. The CDR3 DNA reads TGTGCCAGCAGCTGGAGTCGAGATACGCAGTATTTT.